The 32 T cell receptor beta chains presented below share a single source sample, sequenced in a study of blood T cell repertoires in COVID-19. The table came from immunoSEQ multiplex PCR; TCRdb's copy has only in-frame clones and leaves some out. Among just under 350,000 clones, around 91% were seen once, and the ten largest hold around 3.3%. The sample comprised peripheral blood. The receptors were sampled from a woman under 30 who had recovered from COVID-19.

The CDR3 DNA sequence: TGTGCTAGTGGTTTAAACTCACGGGTCTCCTCTGGAAACACCATATATTTT. It is translated as CASGLNSRVSSGNTIYF. The chain combines TRBV12-5 with TRBJ1-3; D is unclear. V lost 3 bases to trimming and J lost 0 bases, with 15 bases between them. The CDR3 covers 17 residues. The germline V gene encodes CDR1 LGHNT and CDR2 FRNRAP.

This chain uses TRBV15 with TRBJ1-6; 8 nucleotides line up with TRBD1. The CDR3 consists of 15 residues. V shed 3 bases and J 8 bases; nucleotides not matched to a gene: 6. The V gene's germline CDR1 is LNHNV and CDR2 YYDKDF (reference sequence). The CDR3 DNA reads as TGTGCCACCAGCAGTACCGACAGGGGTGATTCACCCCTCCACTTT. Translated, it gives CATSSTDRGDSPLHF.

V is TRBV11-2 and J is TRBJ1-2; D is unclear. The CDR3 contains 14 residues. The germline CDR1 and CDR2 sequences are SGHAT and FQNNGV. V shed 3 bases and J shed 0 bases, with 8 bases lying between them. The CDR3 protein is CASSFSGSNYGYTF. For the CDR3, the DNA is TGTGCCAGCAGCTTTAGCGGATCTAACTATGGCTACACCTTC.

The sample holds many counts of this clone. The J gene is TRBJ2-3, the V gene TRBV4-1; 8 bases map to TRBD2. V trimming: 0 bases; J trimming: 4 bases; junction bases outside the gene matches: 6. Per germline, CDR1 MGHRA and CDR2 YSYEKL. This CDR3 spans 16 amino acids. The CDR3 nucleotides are TGCGCCAGCAGCCAAGATCAAGCGGGAGTCGCAGATACGCAGTATTTT. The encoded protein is CASSQDQAGVADTQYF.

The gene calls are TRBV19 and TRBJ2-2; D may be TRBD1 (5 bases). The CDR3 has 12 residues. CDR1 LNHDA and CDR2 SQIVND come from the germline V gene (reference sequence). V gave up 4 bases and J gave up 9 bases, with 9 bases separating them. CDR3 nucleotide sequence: TGTGCCAGTAGTAGAAGGGGAAGGGAGCTGTTTTTT. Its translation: CASSRRGRELFF.

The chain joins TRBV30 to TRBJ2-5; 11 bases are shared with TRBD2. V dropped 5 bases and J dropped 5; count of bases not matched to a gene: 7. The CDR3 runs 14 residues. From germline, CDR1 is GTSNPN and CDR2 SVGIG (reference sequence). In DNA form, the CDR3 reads TGTGCCTGGGCTAGCGGGAGGACGTGGGAGACCCAGTACTTC. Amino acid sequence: CAWASGRTWETQYF.

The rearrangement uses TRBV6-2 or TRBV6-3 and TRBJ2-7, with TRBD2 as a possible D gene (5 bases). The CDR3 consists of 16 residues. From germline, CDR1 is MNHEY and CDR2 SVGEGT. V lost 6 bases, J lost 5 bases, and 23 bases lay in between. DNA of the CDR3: TGTGCCAGCAGCTCGAGGGAGTATGGGCAGTCCCACGAGCAGTACGTC. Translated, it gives CASSSREYGQSHEQYV.

The CDR3 sequence: CASSYGLAGGPLGNEQFF. CDR3 DNA: TGTGCCAGCAGTTACGGACTAGCGGGAGGGCCATTGGGCAATGAGCAGTTCTTC. The chain carries TRBV6-2 or TRBV6-3 and TRBJ2-1; 15 bases are shared with TRBD2. The CDR3 totals 18 residues. Germline V gene sequence: CDR1 MNHEY, CDR2 SVGEGT. V lost 2 bases, J lost 6 bases, and 8 bases stayed unmatched.

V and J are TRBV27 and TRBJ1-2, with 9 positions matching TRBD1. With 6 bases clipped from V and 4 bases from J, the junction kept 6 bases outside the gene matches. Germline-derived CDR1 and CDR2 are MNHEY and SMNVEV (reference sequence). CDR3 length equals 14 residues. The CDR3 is CASSRTGVSYGYTF. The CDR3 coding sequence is TGTGCCAGCAGCCGGACAGGGGTGAGCTATGGCTACACCTTC.

CDR3 bases: TGTGCCAGCTCACCTTTCAGGAACAATGAGCAGTTCTTC. Amino acid sequence: CASSPFRNNEQFF. This chain links TRBV18 with TRBJ2-1; D unresolved. This CDR3 is 13 amino acids long. CDR1 KGHSH and CDR2 LQKENI come from the germline V gene. V was shortened by 3 bases and J by 5 bases, with 8 bases between the two germline ends.

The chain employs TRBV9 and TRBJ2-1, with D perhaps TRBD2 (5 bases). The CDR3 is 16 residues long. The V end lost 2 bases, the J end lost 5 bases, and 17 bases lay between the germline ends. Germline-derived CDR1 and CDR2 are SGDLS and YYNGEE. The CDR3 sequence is CASSVLRTHPNNEQFF. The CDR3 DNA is TGTGCCAGCAGCGTTCTGAGGACTCACCCGAACAATGAGCAGTTCTTC.

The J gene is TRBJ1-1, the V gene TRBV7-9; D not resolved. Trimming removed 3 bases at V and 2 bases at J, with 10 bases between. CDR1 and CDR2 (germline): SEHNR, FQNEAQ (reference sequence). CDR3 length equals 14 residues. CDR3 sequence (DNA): TGTGCCAGCAGCTTTGGTTTCGGTAACACTGAAGCTTTCTTT. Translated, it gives CASSFGFGNTEAFF.

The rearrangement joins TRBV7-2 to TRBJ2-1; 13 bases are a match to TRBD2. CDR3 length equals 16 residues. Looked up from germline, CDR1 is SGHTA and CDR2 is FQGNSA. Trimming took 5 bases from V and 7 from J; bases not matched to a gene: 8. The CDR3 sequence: CASSRTSGRTGNEQFF. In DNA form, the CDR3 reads TGTGCCAGCAGCAGGACTAGCGGGAGAACGGGGAATGAGCAGTTCTTC.

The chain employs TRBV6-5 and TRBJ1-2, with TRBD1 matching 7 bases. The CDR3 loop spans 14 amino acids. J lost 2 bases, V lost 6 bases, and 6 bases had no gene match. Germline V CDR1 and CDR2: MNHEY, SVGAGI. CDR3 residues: CASRPGTANYGYTF. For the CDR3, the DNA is TGTGCCAGCAGGCCCGGGACAGCGAACTATGGCTACACCTTC.

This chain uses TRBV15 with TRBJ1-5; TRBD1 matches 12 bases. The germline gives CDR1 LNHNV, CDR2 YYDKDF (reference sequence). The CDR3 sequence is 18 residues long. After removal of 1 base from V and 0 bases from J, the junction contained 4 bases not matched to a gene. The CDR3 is CATSRGDRGLYSNQPQHF. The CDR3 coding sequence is TGTGCCACCAGCAGAGGGGACAGGGGGCTTTATAGCAATCAGCCCCAGCATTTT. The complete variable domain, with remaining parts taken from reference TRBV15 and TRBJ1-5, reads DAMVIQNPRYQVTQFGKPVTLSCSQTLNHNVMYWYQQKSSQAPKLLFHYYDKDFNNEADTPDNFQSRRPNTSFCFLDIRSPGLGDTAMYLCATSRGDRGLYSNQPQHFGDGTRLSIL.

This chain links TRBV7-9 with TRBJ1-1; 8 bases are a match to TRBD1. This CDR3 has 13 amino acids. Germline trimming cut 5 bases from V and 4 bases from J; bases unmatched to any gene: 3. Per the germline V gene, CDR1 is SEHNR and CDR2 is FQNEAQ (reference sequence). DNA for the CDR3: TGTGCCAGCAGCGTAACAGGGGGCACTGAAGCTTTCTTT. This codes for CASSVTGGTEAFF.

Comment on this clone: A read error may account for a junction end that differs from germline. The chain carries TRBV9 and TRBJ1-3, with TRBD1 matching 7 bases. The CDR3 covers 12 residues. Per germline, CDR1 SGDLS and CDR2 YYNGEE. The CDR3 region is CASSVGGGPSNF. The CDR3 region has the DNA TGTGCCAGCAGCGTAGGAGGGGGCCCGTCAAATTTT.

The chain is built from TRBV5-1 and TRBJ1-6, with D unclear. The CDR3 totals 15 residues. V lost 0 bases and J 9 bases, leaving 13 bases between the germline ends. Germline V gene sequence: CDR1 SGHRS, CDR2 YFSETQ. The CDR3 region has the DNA TGCGCCAGCAGCTTGGGAATAATACAGATTTCACCCCTCCACTTT. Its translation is CASSLGIIQISPLHF.

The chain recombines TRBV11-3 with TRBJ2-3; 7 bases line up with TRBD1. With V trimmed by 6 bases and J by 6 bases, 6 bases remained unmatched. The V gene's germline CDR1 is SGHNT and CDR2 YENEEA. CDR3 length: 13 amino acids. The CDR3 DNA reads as TGTGCCAGCAGGTTACAGGGGTCGGATACGCAGTATTTT. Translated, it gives CASRLQGSDTQYF. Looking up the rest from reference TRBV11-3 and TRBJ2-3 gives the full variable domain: EAGVVQSPRYKIIEKKQPVAFWCNPISGHNTLYWYLQNLGQGPELLIRYENEEAVDDSQLPKDRFSAERLKGVDSTLKIQPAELGDSAVYLCASRLQGSDTQYFGPGTRLTVL.

CDR3 in DNA: TGTGCCAGTACAGGGGTCGGCTATGGCTACACCTTC. Translation gives CASTGVGYGYTF. V is TRBV19 and J is TRBJ1-2; weak D call: TRBD1 (6 bases). The CDR3 is 12 amino acids. Germline V gives CDR1 LNHDA, CDR2 SQIVND (reference sequence). Trimming left V 7 bases short and J 4 bases short, with 10 bases between.

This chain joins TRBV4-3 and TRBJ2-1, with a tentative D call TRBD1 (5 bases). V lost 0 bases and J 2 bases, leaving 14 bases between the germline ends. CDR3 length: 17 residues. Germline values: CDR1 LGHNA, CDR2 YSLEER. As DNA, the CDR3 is TGCGCCAGCAGCCAAGATGCCACGGTGGGGCCCTACAATGAGCAGTTCTTC. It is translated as CASSQDATVGPYNEQFF.

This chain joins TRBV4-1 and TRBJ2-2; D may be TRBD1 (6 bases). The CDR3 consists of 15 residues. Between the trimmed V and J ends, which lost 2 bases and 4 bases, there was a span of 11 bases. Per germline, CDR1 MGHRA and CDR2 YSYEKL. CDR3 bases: TGCGCCAGCAGCCAAAGGGGGAGTGGCACCGGGGAGCTGTTTTTT. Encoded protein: CASSQRGSGTGELFF.

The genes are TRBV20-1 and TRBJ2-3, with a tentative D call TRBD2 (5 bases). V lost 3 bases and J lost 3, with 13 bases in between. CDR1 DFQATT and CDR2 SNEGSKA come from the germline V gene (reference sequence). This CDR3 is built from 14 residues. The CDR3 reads CSASLARKTDTQYF. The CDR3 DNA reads TGCAGTGCTAGTTTAGCGAGGAAAACAGATACGCAGTATTTT.

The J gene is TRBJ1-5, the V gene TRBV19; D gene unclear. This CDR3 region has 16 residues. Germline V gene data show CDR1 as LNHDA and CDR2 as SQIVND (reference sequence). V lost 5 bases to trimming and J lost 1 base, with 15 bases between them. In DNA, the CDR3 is TGTGCCAGTAGTGAATACATAGGAGCCAGCAATCAGCCCCAGCATTTT. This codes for CASSEYIGASNQPQHF.

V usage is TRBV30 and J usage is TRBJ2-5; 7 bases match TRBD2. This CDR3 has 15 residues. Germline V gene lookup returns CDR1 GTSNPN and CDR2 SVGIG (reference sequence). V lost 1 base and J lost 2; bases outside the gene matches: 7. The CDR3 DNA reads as TGTGCCTGGAGTGATATAGCGGGCGCACAAGAGACCCAGTACTTC. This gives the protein CAWSDIAGAQETQYF.

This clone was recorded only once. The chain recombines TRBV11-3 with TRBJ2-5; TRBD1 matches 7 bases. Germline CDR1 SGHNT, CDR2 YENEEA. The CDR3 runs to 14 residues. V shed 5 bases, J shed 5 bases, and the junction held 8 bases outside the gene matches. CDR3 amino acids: CASSLRGRGETQYF. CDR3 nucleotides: TGTGCCAGCAGCCTAAGGGGGCGCGGGGAGACCCAGTACTTC.

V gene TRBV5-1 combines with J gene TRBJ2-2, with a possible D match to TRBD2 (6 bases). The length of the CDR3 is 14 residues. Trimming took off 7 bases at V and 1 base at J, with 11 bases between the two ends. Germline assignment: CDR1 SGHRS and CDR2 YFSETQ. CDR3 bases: TGCGCCAGCGGGGCGGGAATGAACACCGGGGAGCTGTTTTTT. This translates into CASGAGMNTGELFF.

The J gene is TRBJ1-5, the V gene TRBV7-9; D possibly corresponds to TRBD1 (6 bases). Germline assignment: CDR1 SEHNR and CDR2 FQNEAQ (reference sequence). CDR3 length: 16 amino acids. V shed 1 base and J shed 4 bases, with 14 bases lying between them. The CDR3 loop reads CASSLGGAGENQPQHF. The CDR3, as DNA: TGTGCCAGCAGCTTAGGGGGCGCAGGGGAAAATCAGCCCCAGCATTTT.

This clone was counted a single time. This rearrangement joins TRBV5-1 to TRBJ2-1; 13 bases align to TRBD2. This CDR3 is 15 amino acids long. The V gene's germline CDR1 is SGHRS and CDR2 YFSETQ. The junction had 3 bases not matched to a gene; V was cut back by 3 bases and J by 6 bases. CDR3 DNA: TGCGCCAGCAGCTGGGGGACTAGCGGGACCAATGAGCAGTTCTTC. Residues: CASSWGTSGTNEQFF.

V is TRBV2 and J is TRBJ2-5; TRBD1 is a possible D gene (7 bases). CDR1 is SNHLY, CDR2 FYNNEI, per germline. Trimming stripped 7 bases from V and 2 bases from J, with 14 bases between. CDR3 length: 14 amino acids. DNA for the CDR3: TGTGCCAGCACCGGAGGGACAGCTCAAGAGACCCAGTACTTC. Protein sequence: CASTGGTAQETQYF.

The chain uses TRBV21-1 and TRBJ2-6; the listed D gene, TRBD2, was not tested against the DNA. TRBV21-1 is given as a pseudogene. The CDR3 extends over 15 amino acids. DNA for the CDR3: TGTGCCAGCGAGCGGGGGGCGACGGGGGCCAACGTCCTGACTTTC. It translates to CASERGATGANVLTF.

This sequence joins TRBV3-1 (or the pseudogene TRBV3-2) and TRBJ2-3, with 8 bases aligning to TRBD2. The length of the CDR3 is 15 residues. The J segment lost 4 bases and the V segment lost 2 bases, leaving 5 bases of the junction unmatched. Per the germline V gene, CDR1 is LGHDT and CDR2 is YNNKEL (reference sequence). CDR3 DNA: TGTGCCAGCAGCCAAAGCGGGAGACCCCCAGATACGCAGTATTTT. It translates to CASSQSGRPPDTQYF.